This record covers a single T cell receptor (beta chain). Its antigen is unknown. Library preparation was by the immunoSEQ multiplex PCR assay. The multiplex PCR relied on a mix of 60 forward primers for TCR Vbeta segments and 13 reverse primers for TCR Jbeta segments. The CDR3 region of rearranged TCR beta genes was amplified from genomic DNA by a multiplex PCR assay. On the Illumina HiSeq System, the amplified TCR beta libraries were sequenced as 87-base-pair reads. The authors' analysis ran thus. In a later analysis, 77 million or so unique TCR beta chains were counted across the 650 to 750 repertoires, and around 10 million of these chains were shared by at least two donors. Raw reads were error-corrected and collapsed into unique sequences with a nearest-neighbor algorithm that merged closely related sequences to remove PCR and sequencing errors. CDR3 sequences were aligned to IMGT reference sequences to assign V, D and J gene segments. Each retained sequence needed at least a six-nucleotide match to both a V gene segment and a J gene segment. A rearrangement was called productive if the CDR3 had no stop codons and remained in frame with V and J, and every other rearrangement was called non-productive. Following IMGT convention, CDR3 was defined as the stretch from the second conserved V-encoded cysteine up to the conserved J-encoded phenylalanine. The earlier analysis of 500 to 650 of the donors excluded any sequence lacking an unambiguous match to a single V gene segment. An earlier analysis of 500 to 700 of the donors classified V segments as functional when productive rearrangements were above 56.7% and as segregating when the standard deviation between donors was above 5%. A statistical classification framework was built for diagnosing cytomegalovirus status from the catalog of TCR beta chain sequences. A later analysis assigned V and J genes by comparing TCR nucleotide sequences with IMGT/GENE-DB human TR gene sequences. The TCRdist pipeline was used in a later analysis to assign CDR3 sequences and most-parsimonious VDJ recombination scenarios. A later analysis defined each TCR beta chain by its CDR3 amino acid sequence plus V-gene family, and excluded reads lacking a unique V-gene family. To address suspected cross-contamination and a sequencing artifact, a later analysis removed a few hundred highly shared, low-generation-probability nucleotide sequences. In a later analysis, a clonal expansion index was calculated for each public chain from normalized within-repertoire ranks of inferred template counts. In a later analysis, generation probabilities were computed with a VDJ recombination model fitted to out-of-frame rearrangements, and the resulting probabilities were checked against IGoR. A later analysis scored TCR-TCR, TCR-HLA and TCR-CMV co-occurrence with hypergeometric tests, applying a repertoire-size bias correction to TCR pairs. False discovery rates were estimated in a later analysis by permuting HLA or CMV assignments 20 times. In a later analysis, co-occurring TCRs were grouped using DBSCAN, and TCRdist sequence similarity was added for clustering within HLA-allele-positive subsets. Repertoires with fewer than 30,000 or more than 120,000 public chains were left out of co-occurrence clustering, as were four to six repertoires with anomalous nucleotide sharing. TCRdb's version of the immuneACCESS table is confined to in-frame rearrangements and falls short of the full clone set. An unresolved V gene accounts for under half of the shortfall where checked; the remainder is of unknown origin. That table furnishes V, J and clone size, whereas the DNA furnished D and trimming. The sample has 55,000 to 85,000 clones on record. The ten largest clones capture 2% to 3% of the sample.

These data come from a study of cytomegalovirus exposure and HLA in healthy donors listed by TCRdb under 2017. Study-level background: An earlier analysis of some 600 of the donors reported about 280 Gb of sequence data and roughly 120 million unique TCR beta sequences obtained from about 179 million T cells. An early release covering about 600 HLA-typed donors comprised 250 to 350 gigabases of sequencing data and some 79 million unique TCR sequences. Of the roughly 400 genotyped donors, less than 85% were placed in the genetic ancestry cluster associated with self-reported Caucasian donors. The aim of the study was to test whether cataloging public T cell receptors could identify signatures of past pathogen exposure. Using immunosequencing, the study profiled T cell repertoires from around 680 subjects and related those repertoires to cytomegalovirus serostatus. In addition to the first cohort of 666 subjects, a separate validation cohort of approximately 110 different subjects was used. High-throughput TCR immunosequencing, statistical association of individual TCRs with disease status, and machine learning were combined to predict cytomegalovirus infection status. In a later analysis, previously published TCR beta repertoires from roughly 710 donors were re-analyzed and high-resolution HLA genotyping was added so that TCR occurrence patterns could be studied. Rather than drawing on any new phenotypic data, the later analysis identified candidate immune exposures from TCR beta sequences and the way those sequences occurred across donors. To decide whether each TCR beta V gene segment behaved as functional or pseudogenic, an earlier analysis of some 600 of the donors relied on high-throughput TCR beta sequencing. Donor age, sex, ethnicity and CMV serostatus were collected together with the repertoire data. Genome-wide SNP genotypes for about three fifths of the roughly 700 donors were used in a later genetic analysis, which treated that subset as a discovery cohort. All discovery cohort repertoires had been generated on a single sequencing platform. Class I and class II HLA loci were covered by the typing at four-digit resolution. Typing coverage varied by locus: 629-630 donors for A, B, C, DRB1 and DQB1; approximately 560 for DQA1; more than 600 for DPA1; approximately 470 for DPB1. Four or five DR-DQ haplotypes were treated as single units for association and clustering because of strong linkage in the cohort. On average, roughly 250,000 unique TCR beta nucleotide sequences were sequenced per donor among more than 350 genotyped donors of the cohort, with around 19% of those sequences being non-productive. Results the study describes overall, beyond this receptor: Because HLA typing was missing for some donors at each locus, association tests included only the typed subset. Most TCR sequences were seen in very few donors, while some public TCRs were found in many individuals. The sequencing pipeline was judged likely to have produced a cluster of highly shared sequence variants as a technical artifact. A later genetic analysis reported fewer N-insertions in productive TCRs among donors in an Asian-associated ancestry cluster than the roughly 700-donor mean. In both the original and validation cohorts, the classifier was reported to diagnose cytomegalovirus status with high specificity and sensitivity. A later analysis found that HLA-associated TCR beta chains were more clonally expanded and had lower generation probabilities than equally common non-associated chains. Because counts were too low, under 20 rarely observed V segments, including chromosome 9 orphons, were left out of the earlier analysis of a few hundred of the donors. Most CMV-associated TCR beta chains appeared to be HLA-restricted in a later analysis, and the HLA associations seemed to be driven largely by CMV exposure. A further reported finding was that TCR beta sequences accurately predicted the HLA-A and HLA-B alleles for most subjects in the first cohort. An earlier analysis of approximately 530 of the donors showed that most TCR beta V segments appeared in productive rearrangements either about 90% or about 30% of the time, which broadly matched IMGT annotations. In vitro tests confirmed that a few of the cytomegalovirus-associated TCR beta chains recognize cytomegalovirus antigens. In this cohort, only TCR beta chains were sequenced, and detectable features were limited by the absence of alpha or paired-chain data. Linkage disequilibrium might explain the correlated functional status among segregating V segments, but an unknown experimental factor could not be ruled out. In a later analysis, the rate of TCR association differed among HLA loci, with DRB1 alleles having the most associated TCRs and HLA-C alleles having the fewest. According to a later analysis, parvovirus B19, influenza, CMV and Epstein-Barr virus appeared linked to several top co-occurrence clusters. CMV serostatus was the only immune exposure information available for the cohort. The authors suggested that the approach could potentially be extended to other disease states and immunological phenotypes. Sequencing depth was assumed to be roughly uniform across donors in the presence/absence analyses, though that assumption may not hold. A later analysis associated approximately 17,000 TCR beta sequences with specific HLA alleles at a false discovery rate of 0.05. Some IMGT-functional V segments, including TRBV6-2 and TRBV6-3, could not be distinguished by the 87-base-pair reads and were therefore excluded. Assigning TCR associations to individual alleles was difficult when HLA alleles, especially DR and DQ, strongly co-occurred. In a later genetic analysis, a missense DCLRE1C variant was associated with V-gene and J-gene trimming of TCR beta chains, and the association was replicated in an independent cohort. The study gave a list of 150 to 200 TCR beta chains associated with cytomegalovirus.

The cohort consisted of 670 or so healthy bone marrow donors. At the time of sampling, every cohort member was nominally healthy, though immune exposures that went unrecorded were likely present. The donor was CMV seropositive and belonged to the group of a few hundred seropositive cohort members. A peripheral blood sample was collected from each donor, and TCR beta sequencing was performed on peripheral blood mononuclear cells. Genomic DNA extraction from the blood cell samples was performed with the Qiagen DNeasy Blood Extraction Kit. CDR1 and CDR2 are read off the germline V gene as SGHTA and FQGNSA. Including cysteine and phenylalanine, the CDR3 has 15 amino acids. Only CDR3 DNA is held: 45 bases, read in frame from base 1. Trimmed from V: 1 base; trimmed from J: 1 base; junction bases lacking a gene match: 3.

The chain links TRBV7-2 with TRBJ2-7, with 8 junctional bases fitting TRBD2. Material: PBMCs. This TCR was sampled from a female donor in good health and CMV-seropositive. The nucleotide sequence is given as TGTGCCAGCAGCTTAGTGGTAGCGGGATCCTACGAGCAGTACTTC. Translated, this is CASSLVVAGSYEQYF.